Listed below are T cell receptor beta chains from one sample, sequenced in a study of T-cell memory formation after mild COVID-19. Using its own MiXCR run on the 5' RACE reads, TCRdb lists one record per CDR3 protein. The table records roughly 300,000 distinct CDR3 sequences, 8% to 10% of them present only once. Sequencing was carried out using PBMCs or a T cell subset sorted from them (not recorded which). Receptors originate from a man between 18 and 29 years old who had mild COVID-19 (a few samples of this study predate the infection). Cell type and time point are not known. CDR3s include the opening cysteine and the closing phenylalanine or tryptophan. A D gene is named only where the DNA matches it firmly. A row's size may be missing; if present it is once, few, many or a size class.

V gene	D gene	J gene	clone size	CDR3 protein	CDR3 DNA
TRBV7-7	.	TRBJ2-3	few	CASSPETLFTQYF	TGTGCCAGCAGCCCAGAGACTCTCTTTACGCAGTATTTT
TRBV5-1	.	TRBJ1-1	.	CASSFDGLNTEAFF	TGCGCCAGCAGCTTCGACGGACTAAACACTGAAGCTTTCTTT
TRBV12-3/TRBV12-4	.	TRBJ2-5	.	CASSLRPSGETQYF	TGTGCCAGCAGTTTACGGCCGTCTGGGGAGACCCAGTACTTC
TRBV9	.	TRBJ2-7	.	CASSVAPDYEQYF	TGTGCCAGCAGCGTTGCACCAGACTACGAGCAGTACTTC
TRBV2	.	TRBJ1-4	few	CASSPQGREKLFF	TGTGCCAGCAGCCCGCAGGGGAGAGAAAAACTGTTTTTT
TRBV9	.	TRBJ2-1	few	CASSHGDNNEQFF	TGTGCCAGCAGCCACGGGGATAACAATGAGCAGTTCTTC
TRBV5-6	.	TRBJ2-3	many	CASSLDLSRTTDTQYF	TGTGCCAGCAGCTTGGATCTCAGCAGGACCACAGATACGCAGTATTTT
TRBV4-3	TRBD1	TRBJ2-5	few	CASRLGDRVRETQYF	TGCGCCAGCAGACTAGGGGACAGGGTGCGTGAGACCCAGTACTTC
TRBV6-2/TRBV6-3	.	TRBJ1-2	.	CASSYTTGLDHGYTF	TGTGCCAGCAGTTACACGACGGGTCTGGATCATGGCTACACCTTC
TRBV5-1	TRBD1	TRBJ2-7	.	CASSSRTGGDEQYF	TGCGCCAGCAGCTCCAGGACAGGGGGCGACGAGCAGTACTTC
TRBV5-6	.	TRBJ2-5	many	CASSLGTTPETQYF	TGTGCCAGCAGCTTGGGGACTACCCCTGAGACCCAGTACTTC
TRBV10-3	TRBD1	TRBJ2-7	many	CAISEGRDRGREQYF	TGTGCCATCAGCGAGGGCCGGGACAGGGGACGTGAGCAGTACTTC
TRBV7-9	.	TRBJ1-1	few	CASSLGPGNGNTEAFF	TGTGCCAGCAGCTTAGGGCCTGGAAACGGGAACACTGAAGCTTTCTTT
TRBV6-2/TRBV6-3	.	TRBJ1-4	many	CASSRGLDEKLFF	TGTGCCAGCAGCCGGGGGTTGGATGAAAAACTGTTTTTT
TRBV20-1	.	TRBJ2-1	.	CSARDRGGYNEQFF	TGCAGTGCTAGAGATCGTGGAGGGTACAATGAGCAGTTCTTC
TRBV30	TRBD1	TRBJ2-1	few	CAWGGQHNEQFF	TGTGCCTGGGGGGGACAGCACAATGAGCAGTTCTTC
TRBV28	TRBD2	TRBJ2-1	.	CASSPLSGRSYNEQFF	TGTGCCAGCAGCCCCCTTAGCGGGAGATCCTACAATGAGCAGTTCTTC
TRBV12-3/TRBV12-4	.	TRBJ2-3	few	CASNHGSTDTQYF	TGTGCCAGCAACCACGGTAGCACAGATACGCAGTATTTT
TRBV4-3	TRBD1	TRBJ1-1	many	CASSQDRVGQGNTEAFF	TGCGCCAGCAGCCAAGATAGGGTCGGACAGGGGAACACTGAAGCTTTCTTT